A single sample is the source of the 21 T cell receptor beta chains below, sequenced in a study of T cells after yellow fever vaccination. TCRdb fed the 5' RACE reads into MiXCR, producing one record per CDR3 protein. The data show 300,000 to 400,000 distinct CDR3 sequences, about 4% seen once. The sequencing used PBMCs, collected 5 days after the yellow fever booster vaccination. The source is a man aged 18-30 years who received the YFV17D yellow fever vaccine.

The chain joins TRBV7-6 to TRBJ2-5; unclear D gene. Trimming stripped 3 bases from V and 10 bases from J, with 12 bases between. Germline lookup yields CDR1 SGHVS and CDR2 FNYEAQ. The CDR3 covers 12 residues. CDR3: CASSFYSSDQYF. The CDR3 coding sequence is TGTGCCAGCAGCTTTTATAGCTCCGACCAGTACTTC.

This rearrangement joins TRBV4-3 to TRBJ2-7; D gene ambiguous. This CDR3 region has 13 residues. V was cut by 1 base and J by 2 bases, with 6 bases left in between. CDR1 is LGHNA and CDR2 is YSLEER in the germline V gene. The DNA for the CDR3 is TGCGCCAGCAGCCAAGGGCAGGCCTACGAGCAGTACTTC. Its protein product is CASSQGQAYEQYF.

This clonotype has more than one count but fewer than ten. The chain employs TRBV5-5 and TRBJ2-5, with TRBD1 matching 9 bases. The V gene end was trimmed by 4 bases and the J gene end by 3 bases; junction bases not matched to a gene: 13. The CDR3 has 17 amino acids. Germline V CDR1 and CDR2: SGHKS, YYEKEE (reference sequence). CDR3 sequence: CASSPVVLGQGEETQYF. CDR3 sequence (DNA): TGTGCCAGCAGCCCCGTGGTCCTGGGACAGGGCGAAGAGACCCAGTACTTC.

This clonotype was counted at least ten times. The chain uses TRBV28 and TRBJ2-1, with no clear D. This CDR3 contains 11 residues. Germline V gives CDR1 MDHEN, CDR2 SYDVKM. V lost 3 bases, J lost 10 bases, and 7 bases lay in between. Here the CDR3 reads CASSFGFEQFF. The CDR3 DNA reads TGTGCCAGCAGTTTTGGATTCGAGCAGTTCTTC.

Only a few counts were recorded for this clonotype. This sequence joins TRBV20-1 and TRBJ2-5; possibly TRBD1 for D (6 bases). With 2 bases removed from V and 1 base from J, the gap between germline ends came to 11 bases. This CDR3 is 14 amino acids long. From germline, CDR1 is DFQATT and CDR2 SNEGSKA (reference sequence). The CDR3 here is CSARTGNPQETQYF. In DNA form, the CDR3 reads TGCAGTGCTAGAACAGGGAATCCCCAAGAGACCCAGTACTTC.

This clonotype has a handful of counts. The V call is TRBV7-9, the J call TRBJ2-1; D not resolved. The CDR3 spans 14 residues. V lost 2 bases to trimming and J lost 2 bases, with 7 bases between them. Germline-derived CDR1 and CDR2 are SEHNR and FQNEAQ (reference sequence). The CDR3 region has the DNA TGTGCCAGCAGCTTACAGGCTCCCTACAATGAGCAGTTCTTC. It is translated as CASSLQAPYNEQFF.

This clonotype has only a few counts. The chain couples TRBV20-1 to TRBJ2-3, with 8 bases lining up with TRBD2. The CDR3 is made up of 15 amino acids. V dropped 8 bases and J dropped 3; count of bases not matched to a gene: 13. Germline V CDR1 and CDR2: DFQATT, SNEGSKA (reference sequence). CDR3 residues: CSCSGLAQTTDTQYF. The CDR3 DNA reads TGCAGTTGTTCCGGACTAGCCCAAACGACAGATACGCAGTATTTT.

This clonotype was observed a few times. The chain combines TRBV29-1 with TRBJ1-2; D gene uncertain. V lost 4 bases to trimming and J lost 5 bases, with 8 bases between them. Germline V gene sequence: CDR1 SQVTM, CDR2 ANQGSEA. This CDR3 comprises 11 residues. This CDR3 is CSVVSFYGYTF. The CDR3 nucleotides read TGCAGCGTTGTTTCCTTTTATGGCTACACCTTC.

J is TRBJ1-1 and V is TRBV7-2, with TRBD1 matching 7 bases. Trimming removed 5 bases from V and 0 bases from J; junction bases left unmatched: 6. The CDR3 is made up of 15 amino acids. Germline CDR1 is SGHTA and CDR2 is FQGNSA. The CDR3 sequence: CASSPGTALNTEAFF. For the CDR3, the DNA is TGTGCCAGCAGCCCCGGGACAGCTTTGAACACTGAAGCTTTCTTT.

At least ten counts were recorded for this clonotype. This chain uses TRBV29-1 with TRBJ2-5, with TRBD2 matching 8 bases. The V gene's germline CDR1 is SQVTM and CDR2 ANQGSEA. The CDR3 is 14 amino acids. V dropped 1 base and J dropped 10; count of bases not matched to a gene: 11. The CDR3: CSVEALSSGLGQYF. The CDR3 nucleotides read TGCAGCGTTGAAGCGTTGTCTAGCGGGCTGGGCCAGTACTTC.

There are many counts of this clonotype. The V gene is TRBV27, the J gene TRBJ1-2; 9 nucleotides agree with TRBD1. CDR3 length equals 16 residues. The junction had 10 bases not matched to a gene; V was cut back by 5 bases and J by 3 bases. CDR1 is MNHEY, CDR2 SMNVEV, per germline (reference sequence). CDR3 in amino acids: CASSPPFGDRDYGYTF. In DNA form, the CDR3 reads TGTGCCAGCAGTCCCCCGTTTGGGGACAGGGACTATGGCTACACCTTC.

This clonotype was seen more than once but under ten times. The J gene is TRBJ2-5, the V gene TRBV29-1; D is ambiguous. Germline loops: CDR1 SQVTM, CDR2 ANQGSEA. V shed 4 bases and J shed 5 bases, with 11 bases lying between them. This CDR3 comprises 12 residues. CDR3 in DNA: TGCAGCGTTGGAGGTCGGCGGGAGACCCAGTACTTC. Residues: CSVGGRRETQYF.

The sample holds a few counts of this clonotype. The rearrangement uses TRBV27 and TRBJ2-3; TRBD1 or TRBD2 may be the D gene (6 bases each). Between the trimmed V and J ends, which lost 3 bases and 5 bases, there was a span of 12 bases. This CDR3 spans 14 amino acids. Germline-derived CDR1 and CDR2 are MNHEY and SMNVEV (reference sequence). The CDR3 region is CASSFGGPEDTQYF. The CDR3 DNA reads as TGTGCCAGCAGTTTTGGGGGGCCAGAAGATACGCAGTATTTT.

This clonotype has more than one count but fewer than ten. The gene calls are TRBV12-3 or TRBV12-4 and TRBJ2-3, with TRBD1 as a possible D gene (6 bases). V was trimmed by 4 bases and J by 0 bases, leaving 14 bases between them. The CDR3 is 16 amino acids. The CDR3 DNA reads TGTGCCAGCAGTTCTCAGGGGACGATTAGCACAGATACGCAGTATTTT. Its translation: CASSSQGTISTDTQYF.

This clonotype was detected only a few times. The genes are TRBV20-1 and TRBJ2-5; 12 bases line up with TRBD2. The CDR3 is 16 residues long. With 2 bases clipped from V and 5 bases from J, the junction kept 9 bases outside the gene matches. CDR1 is DFQATT, CDR2 SNEGSKA, per germline (reference sequence). The CDR3 reads CSARPSGGELVETQYF. CDR3 nucleotides: TGCAGTGCTAGACCTAGCGGGGGGGAACTTGTGGAGACCCAGTACTTC.

The chain employs TRBV27 and TRBJ1-2, with D unclear. Trimming removed 6 bases from V and 2 bases from J, with 16 bases in between. Germline CDR1 is MNHEY and CDR2 is SMNVEV (reference sequence). The CDR3 length is 15 residues. The CDR3 sequence: CASSTDGVGNYGYTF. For the CDR3, the DNA is TGTGCCAGCAGCACCGACGGGGTAGGGAACTATGGCTACACCTTC.

This clonotype was recorded many times. The V gene is TRBV5-1, the J gene TRBJ2-7, with TRBD2 matching over 7 bases. CDR3 length: 14 amino acids. CDR1 and CDR2 (germline): SGHRS, YFSETQ. The V segment lost 3 bases and the J segment 0 bases; nucleotides outside the gene matches: 3. The CDR3 bases are TGCGCCAGCAGCTCGGGGGGAAGCTCCTACGAGCAGTACTTC. Its protein is CASSSGGSSYEQYF.

This clonotype was detected a few times. The chain's CDR3 is CASSMTVESNQPQHF. The CDR3 bases are TGTGCCAGTAGTATGACGGTGGAGAGCAATCAGCCCCAGCATTTT. The V and J genes are TRBV19 and TRBJ1-5; no definite D call. The V end lost 3 bases, the J end lost 1 base, and 10 bases lay between the germline ends. CDR1 is LNHDA, CDR2 SQIVND, per germline (reference sequence). The CDR3 runs 15 residues.

This clonotype was found many times. The rearrangement joins TRBV10-3 to TRBJ1-2, with D possibly being TRBD1 (6 bases). Germline assignment: CDR1 ENHRY and CDR2 SYGVKD. This CDR3 region has 11 residues. The ends were cut back, 11 bases at V and 3 bases at J, with 10 bases in the middle. CDR3 DNA: TGTGCCGCCGCAGGGGACTATGGCTACACCTTC. Translation gives CAAAGDYGYTF.

The table lists this clonotype with many counts. This rearrangement joins TRBV6-2 or TRBV6-3 to TRBJ2-1; TRBD2 matches 10 bases. Per the germline V gene, CDR1 is MNHEY and CDR2 is SVGEGT. The junction had 11 bases not matched to a gene; V was cut back by 1 base and J by 8 bases. The CDR3 extends over 17 amino acids. CDR3 nucleotides: TGTGCCAGCAGTTACTTTCCGGTAGCGGGGGGCGACTATGAGCAGTTCTTC. Its protein is CASSYFPVAGGDYEQFF.

This clonotype came up many times. V and J are TRBV7-9 and TRBJ1-1; unclear D gene. The germline V gene encodes CDR1 SEHNR and CDR2 FQNEAQ (reference sequence). V lost 4 bases to trimming and J lost 2 bases, with 8 bases between them. This CDR3 comprises 13 residues. This CDR3 is CASSSPYNTEAFF. The CDR3 DNA reads as TGTGCCAGCAGCTCACCATACAACACTGAAGCTTTCTTT. Combining the CDR3 with reference TRBV7-9 and TRBJ1-1 gives the whole variable domain DTGVSQNPRHKITKRGQNVTFRCDPISEHNRLYWYRQTLGQGPEFLTYFQNEAQLEKSRLLSDRFSAERPKGSFSTLEIQRTEQGDSAMYLCASSSPYNTEAFFGQGTRLTVV.